This entry lists 17 T cell receptor beta chains sequenced from one sample in a study of control samples from healthy donors and cancer patients. This table comes from immunoSEQ multiplex PCR, and its TCRdb copy is limited to in-frame clones, with some not included. The repertoire holds about 200,000 clones, about 90% seen once, with about 1.7% in the top ten. The sequencing sample was made of blood. The receptors here all came from a man under 40 in good health.

In DNA, the CDR3 is TGTGCCTGGGAAGACAGGTACCCCTCTGGAAACACCATATATTTT. Translated: CAWEDRYPSGNTIYF. This rearrangement joins TRBV30 to TRBJ1-3; TRBD1 is a possible D gene (6 bases). Germline CDR1 GTSNPN, CDR2 SVGIG (reference sequence). The CDR3 spans 15 residues. V was cut by 5 bases and J by 0 bases, with 14 bases left in between.

The chain couples TRBV5-1 to TRBJ1-1; the D is unclear. CDR3 length equals 15 residues. The V end lost 0 bases, the J end lost 1 base, and 10 bases lay between the germline ends. CDR1 is SGHRS, CDR2 YFSETQ, per germline. The CDR3 coding sequence is TGCGCCAGCAGCTTGGCCTTTCAGACGAACACTGAAGCTTTCTTT. Translating it yields CASSLAFQTNTEAFF.

The V and J genes are TRBV30 and TRBJ1-5, with 7 nucleotides matching TRBD1. With 2 bases clipped from V and 5 bases from J, the junction kept 3 bases outside the gene matches. The CDR3 consists of 13 residues. Germline V lookup: CDR1 GTSNPN, CDR2 SVGIG (reference sequence). The CDR3 sequence is CAWSTQGDQPQHF. CDR3 sequence (DNA): TGTGCCTGGAGTACCCAGGGGGATCAGCCCCAGCATTTT.

This chain joins TRBV19 and TRBJ1-6; a weak D match, TRBD1 (6 bases). Germline lookup yields CDR1 LNHDA and CDR2 SQIVND (reference sequence). The V end lost 5 bases, the J end lost 5 bases, and 13 bases lay between the germline ends. This CDR3 spans 15 amino acids. DNA for the CDR3: TGTGCCAGTAGTTTATTTGGACAGAATAATTCACCCCTCCACTTT. Translated: CASSLFGQNNSPLHF.

The rearrangement uses TRBV9 and TRBJ1-4; TRBD1 aligns across 7 bases. The CDR3 is made up of 15 amino acids. The trim removed 2 bases at V and 4 bases at J, leaving 5 bases unmatched. Germline assignment: CDR1 SGDLS and CDR2 YYNGEE. CDR3 coding DNA: TGTGCCAGCAGCGTTGGACAGGTTGATAATGAAAAACTGTTTTTT. It yields the protein CASSVGQVDNEKLFF. The variable domain in full, with the rest retrieved from reference TRBV9 and TRBJ1-4, is DSGVTQTPKHLITATGQRVTLRCSPRSGDLSVYWYQQSLDQGLQFLIQYYNGEERAKGNILERFSAQQFPDLHSELNLSSLELGDSALYFCASSVGQVDNEKLFFGSGTQLSVL.

This clone was observed a handful of times. The V call is TRBV30, the J call TRBJ2-3; TRBD2 agrees at 8 bases. Germline-derived CDR1 and CDR2 are GTSNPN and SVGIG (reference sequence). The CDR3 runs to 16 residues. V lost 4 bases and J lost 6; bases outside the gene matches: 15. The chain's CDR3 is CAWNPPRAGDGDTQYF. CDR3 DNA sequence: TGTGCCTGGAACCCTCCAAGAGCGGGGGATGGGGATACGCAGTATTTT.

This sequence joins TRBV4-2 and TRBJ1-1; possibly TRBD1 for D (5 bases). Germline CDR1 is LGHNA and CDR2 is YNFKEQ. The V end was cut by 1 base, the J end by 4 bases, with 16 bases between. This CDR3 has 16 amino acids. In DNA, the CDR3 is TGTGCCAGCAGCCAAGGGGGGGATCTCTGGGGCACTGAAGCTTTCTTT. Translating it yields CASSQGGDLWGTEAFF.

The rearrangement joins TRBV6-1 to TRBJ1-5; D may be TRBD1 (5 bases). Trimming cost V 3 bases and J 1 base, with 10 bases left between them. The CDR3 sequence is 15 residues long. Germline CDR1 is MNHNS and CDR2 is SASEGT. This CDR3 reads CASSDGGGSNQPQHF. The CDR3 DNA is TGTGCCAGCAGTGATGGTGGGGGAAGCAATCAGCCCCAGCATTTT.

This rearrangement joins TRBV4-2 to TRBJ2-1; TRBD2 matches at 14 bases. CDR3 size: 24 residues. V lost 3 bases, J lost 1 base, and 23 bases stayed unmatched. Looked up from germline, CDR1 is LGHNA and CDR2 is YNFKEQ. CDR3 loop: CASSQQTLTSGGASQSASYNEQFF. In DNA form, the CDR3 reads TGTGCCAGCAGCCAGCAAACGTTGACTAGCGGGGGGGCCAGTCAGTCGGCTTCCTACAATGAGCAGTTCTTC.

In the case of this clone: One end of the junction does not line up with germline, which may come from a read error. This sample also contains other DNA sequences that code for the same CDR3. This rearrangement joins TRBV19 to TRBJ1-5; no definite D call. The CDR3 is 15 residues long. Germline V gene sequence: CDR1 LNHDA, CDR2 SQIVND (reference sequence). The CDR3 DNA sequence: TGCGCCAGTAGTTCCCAAGCCCATACTAATCAGCCCCAGCATTTT. Encoded protein: CASSSQAHTNQPQHF.

This clone was observed a handful of times. The chain uses TRBV19 and TRBJ2-1; TRBD1 matches 8 bases. In germline, CDR1 is LNHDA, CDR2 SQIVND (reference sequence). The CDR3 spans 15 residues. J lost 5 bases, V lost 5 bases, and 8 bases had no gene match. The CDR3 DNA follows: TGTGCCAGTAGTCCCCGGGACAGGAGGGACAATGAGCAGTTCTTC. Its translation: CASSPRDRRDNEQFF. Drawing the rest from reference TRBV19 and TRBJ2-1, the complete variable domain is DGGITQSPKYLFRKEGQNVTLSCEQNLNHDAMYWYRQDPGQGLRLIYYSQIVNDFQKGDIAEGYSVSREKKESFPLTVTSAQKNPTAFYLCASSPRDRRDNEQFFGPGTRLTVL.

For the CDR3, the DNA is TGCGCCAGCAGCCGGACGACAGGGGGCCGGAATGGCTACACCTTC. This translates into CASSRTTGGRNGYTF. This sequence joins TRBV5-1 and TRBJ1-2; 10 bases align to TRBD1. This CDR3 region has 15 residues. The germline gives CDR1 SGHRS, CDR2 YFSETQ. V shed 4 bases, J shed 6 bases, and the junction held 9 bases outside the gene matches.

The V call is TRBV18, the J call TRBJ2-7; no reliable D call. The CDR3 length is 13 residues. Trimming took off 6 bases at V and 3 bases at J, with 12 bases between the two ends. Germline CDR1 reads KGHSH; CDR2 reads LQKENI. The CDR3 sequence: CASSDPNLYEQYF. In DNA, the CDR3 is TGTGCCAGCTCCGATCCGAATCTCTACGAGCAGTACTTC.

V usage is TRBV11-3 and J usage is TRBJ2-3; 9 bases match TRBD2. V was clipped by 5 bases and J by 1 base; unmatched bases: 10. This CDR3 is built from 17 residues. Germline assignment: CDR1 SGHNT and CDR2 YENEEA. The CDR3 DNA is TGTGCCAGCAGCCCCTCATGGCCTAGCGGGGGCACAGATACGCAGTATTTT. It translates to CASSPSWPSGGTDTQYF.

The chain recombines TRBV5-1 with TRBJ2-3; TRBD1 matches at 9 bases. Germline CDR1 reads SGHRS; CDR2 reads YFSETQ. This CDR3 is built from 16 residues. V trimming: 2 bases; J trimming: 5 bases; junction bases outside the gene matches: 9. CDR3 sequence: CASSFNTGQGKDTQYF. The CDR3 DNA follows: TGCGCCAGCAGCTTTAACACGGGACAGGGAAAAGATACGCAGTATTTT.

The V gene is TRBV5-1, the J gene TRBJ1-4; D is uncertain. The V gene lost 1 base and the J gene lost 0 bases, with 4 bases spanning the gap. The CDR3 contains 14 residues. Germline CDR1 is SGHRS and CDR2 is YFSETQ. The CDR3 is CASSLTTTNEKLFF. The DNA for the CDR3 is TGCGCCAGCAGCTTGACAACAACTAATGAAAAACTGTTTTTT.

The chain is built from TRBV3-1 (or the pseudogene TRBV3-2) and TRBJ1-4; D gene unclear. The CDR3 is 14 residues long. CDR1 is LGHDT and CDR2 is YNNKEL in the germline V gene (reference sequence). V was clipped by 5 bases and J by 4 bases, with 11 bases between them. CDR3 sequence (DNA): TGTGCCAGCAGCTCACAGAGGAGTAATGAAAAACTGTTTTTT. As protein: CASSSQRSNEKLFF.